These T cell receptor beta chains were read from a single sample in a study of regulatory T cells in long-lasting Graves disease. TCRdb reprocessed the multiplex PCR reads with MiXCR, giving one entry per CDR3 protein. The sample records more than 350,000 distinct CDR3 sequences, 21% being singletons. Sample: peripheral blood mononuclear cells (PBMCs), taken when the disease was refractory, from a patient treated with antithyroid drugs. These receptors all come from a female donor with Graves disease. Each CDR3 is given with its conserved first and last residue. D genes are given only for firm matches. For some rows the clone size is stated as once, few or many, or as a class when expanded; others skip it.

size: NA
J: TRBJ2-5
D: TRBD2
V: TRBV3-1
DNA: TGTGCCAGCAGCCAAGAAGGGACTAGCGGGCCCGAGGGAGAGACCCAGTACTTC
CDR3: CASSQEGTSGPEGETQYF

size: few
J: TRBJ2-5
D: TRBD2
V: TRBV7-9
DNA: TGTGCCAGCAGCTTAGCGCGGTCGGGGGGCCAAGAGACCCAGTACTTC
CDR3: CASSLARSGGQETQYF

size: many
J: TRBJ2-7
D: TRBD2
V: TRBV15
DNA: TGTGCCACCAGCAGAGAAACTAGCGGCCCCTACGAGCAGTACTTC
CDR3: CATSRETSGPYEQYF

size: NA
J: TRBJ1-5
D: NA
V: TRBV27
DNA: TGTGCCAGCACAAACAGGGAATTGTATCAGCCCCAGCATTTT
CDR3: CASTNRELYQPQHF

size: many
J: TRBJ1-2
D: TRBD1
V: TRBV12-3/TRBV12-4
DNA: TGTGCCAGCACCTTGGGTAAGGGGGCGCATGGCTACACCTTC
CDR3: CASTLGKGAHGYTF

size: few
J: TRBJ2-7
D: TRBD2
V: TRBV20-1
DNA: TGCAGTGCTGCGACTAGCGGTTCCTACGAGCAGTACTTC
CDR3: CSAATSGSYEQYF

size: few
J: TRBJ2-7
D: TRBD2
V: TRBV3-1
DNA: TGTGCCAGCAGCCAAGACGGGGGGGCTCAGTTGTACTTC
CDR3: CASSQDGGAQLYF

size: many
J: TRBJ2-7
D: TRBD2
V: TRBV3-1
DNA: TGTGCCAGCAGGACTAGCGGGAGTACCTACGAGCAGTACTTC
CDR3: CASRTSGSTYEQYF

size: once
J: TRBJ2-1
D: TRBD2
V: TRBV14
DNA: TGTGCCAGCAGCCAAGTACGCGGGAGGGCCCAAGAGCAGTTCTTC
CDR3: CASSQVRGRAQEQFF

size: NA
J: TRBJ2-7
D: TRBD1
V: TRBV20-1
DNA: TGCAGTGGGCACCCGGGACAGGGAGGGCCCTACGAGCAGTACTTC
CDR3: CSGHPGQGGPYEQYF

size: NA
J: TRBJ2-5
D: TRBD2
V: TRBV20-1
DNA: TGCAGTGCTAGACCGAAGCGGGAGCTGTTGTACTTC
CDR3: CSARPKRELLYF

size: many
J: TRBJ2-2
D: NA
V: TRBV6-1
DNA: TGTGCCAGCAGTGACCTGACCGACAGGTACACCGGGGAGCTGTTTTTT
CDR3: CASSDLTDRYTGELFF

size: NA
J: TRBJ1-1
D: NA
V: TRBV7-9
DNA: TGTGCCAGCAGCTTAGCCGCAGAGGGAGCTTTCTTT
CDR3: CASSLAAEGAFF

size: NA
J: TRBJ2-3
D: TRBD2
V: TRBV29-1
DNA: TGCAGCGTTGAAAGACTAGCGGGAGGCACAGATACGCAGTATTTT
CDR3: CSVERLAGGTDTQYF

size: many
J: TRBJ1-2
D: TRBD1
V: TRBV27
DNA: TGTGCCAGCAGTGGACCCGGGACAGGGGTTGGCTACACCTTC
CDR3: CASSGPGTGVGYTF

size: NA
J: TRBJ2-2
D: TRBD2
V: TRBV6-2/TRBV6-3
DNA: TGTGCCAGCAGTTCTCCGGGGGAGGGCCTCGGGGAGCTGTTTTTT
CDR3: CASSSPGEGLGELFF

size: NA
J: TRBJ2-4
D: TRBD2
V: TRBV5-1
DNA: TGCGCCAGCAGGGCTAAACTAGCGGAAAACGTTCAGTACTTC
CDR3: CASRAKLAENVQYF

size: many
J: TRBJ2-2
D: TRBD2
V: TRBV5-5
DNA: TGTGCCAGCAGCCCCGGACTAGCGGTGAACACCGGGGAGCTGTTTTTT
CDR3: CASSPGLAVNTGELFF

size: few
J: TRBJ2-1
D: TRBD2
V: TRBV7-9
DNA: TGTGCCAGCAGCTGGACTAGCGGGACGGACAATGAGCAGTTCTTC
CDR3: CASSWTSGTDNEQFF

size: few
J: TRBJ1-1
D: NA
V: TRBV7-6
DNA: TGTGCCAGCAGCCCGGGACGCGGGGGCACTGAAGCTTTCTTT
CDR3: CASSPGRGGTEAFF

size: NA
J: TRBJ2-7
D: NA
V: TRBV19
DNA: TGTGCCAGTAGTTCATGGAACTCCTACGAGCAGTACTTC
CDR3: CASSSWNSYEQYF

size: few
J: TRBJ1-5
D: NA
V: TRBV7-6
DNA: TGTGCCAGCAGCTCCTACCCGGGTAGCAATCAGCCCCAGCATTTT
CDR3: CASSSYPGSNQPQHF

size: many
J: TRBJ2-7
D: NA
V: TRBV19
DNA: TGTGCCAGTAGTATCCCAGGGTACTACGAGCAGTACTTC
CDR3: CASSIPGYYEQYF

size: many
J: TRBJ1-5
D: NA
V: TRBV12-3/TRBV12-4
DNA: TGTGCCAGCAGCACCGGGACACTTAATCAGCCCCAGCATTTT
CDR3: CASSTGTLNQPQHF

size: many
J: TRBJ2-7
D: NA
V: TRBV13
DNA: TGTGCCAGCAGCACTGATAACACGGACTACGAGCAGTACTTC
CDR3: CASSTDNTDYEQYF

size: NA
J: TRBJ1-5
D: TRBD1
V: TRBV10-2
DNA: TGCGCCAGCAGTGAATATGGGACAGTCAATCAGCCCCAGCATTTT
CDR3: CASSEYGTVNQPQHF

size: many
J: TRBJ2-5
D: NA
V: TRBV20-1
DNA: TGCAGTGCCCAGTGGGCAGGGAAAGAGACCCAGTACTTC
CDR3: CSAQWAGKETQYF

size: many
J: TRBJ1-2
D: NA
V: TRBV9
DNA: TGTGCCAGCAGCGCTACAGGAAACCAGTTCTATGGCTACACCTTC
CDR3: CASSATGNQFYGYTF

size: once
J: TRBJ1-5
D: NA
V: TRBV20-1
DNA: TGCAGTGCTAGGAGGTGGGGCTATAGCAATCAGCCCCAGCATTTT
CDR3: CSARRWGYSNQPQHF

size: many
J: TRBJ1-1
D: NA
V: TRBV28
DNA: TGTGCCAGCAGTTCCTTTGGAGGGGCGGGCTGGGGCACTGAAGCTTTCTTT
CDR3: CASSSFGGAGWGTEAFF

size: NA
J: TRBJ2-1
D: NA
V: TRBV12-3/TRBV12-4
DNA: TGTGCCAGCCGGATGGCAGGCAACAATGAGCAGTTCTTC
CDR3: CASRMAGNNEQFF

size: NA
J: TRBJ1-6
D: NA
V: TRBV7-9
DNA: TGTGCCAGCAGCCCTACCGCCAGGGATAATTCACCCCTCCACTTT
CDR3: CASSPTARDNSPLHF

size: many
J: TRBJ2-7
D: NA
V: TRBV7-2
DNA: TGTGCCAGCAAGGGTCTAGCTGACTTGTACGAGCAGTACTTC
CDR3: CASKGLADLYEQYF

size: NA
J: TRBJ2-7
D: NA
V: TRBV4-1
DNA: TGCGCCAGCAGCCACCCCCTGGGGGAGGACCTCTACGAGCAGTACTTC
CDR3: CASSHPLGEDLYEQYF

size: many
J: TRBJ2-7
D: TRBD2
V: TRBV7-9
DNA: TGTGCCAGCAGGAAGACTAGCTCCTCCTACGAGCAGTACTTC
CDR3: CASRKTSSSYEQYF

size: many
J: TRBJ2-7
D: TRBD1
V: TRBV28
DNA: TGTGCCAGCACTATCGACCAGGGGGCTCTCGAGCAGTACTTC
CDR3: CASTIDQGALEQYF

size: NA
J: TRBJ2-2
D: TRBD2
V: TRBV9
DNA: TGTGCCAGCAGCGTTGACGGGAGGGACACCGGGGAGCTGTTTTTT
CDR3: CASSVDGRDTGELFF

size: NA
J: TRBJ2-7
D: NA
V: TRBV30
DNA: TGTGCCTGGAGTGCGTTCTCGGGTACCTACGAGCAGTACTTC
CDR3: CAWSAFSGTYEQYF

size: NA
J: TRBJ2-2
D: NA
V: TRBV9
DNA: TGTGCCAGCAGCGTCGGTGAGGGAGGAGGCGGGGAGCTGTTTTTT
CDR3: CASSVGEGGGGELFF

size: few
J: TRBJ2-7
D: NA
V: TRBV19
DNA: TGTGCCAGTAGTCCCGTAGGAGTCTCCTACGAGCAGTACTTC
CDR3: CASSPVGVSYEQYF

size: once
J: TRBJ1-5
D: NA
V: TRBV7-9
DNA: TGTGCCAGCAGCTTCTCAGGGGATCAGCCCCAGCATTTT
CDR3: CASSFSGDQPQHF

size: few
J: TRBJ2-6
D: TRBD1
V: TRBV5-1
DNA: TGCGCCAGCAGCTTGAGGGGACAGGGACGGCCGAACTCTGGGGCCAACGTCCTGACTTTC
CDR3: CASSLRGQGRPNSGANVLTF

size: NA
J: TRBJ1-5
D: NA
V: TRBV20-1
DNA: TGCAGTGCAATGGGCAGGTCCATCAATCAGCCCCAGCATTTT
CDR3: CSAMGRSINQPQHF

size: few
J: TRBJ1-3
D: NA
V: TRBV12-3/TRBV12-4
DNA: TGTGCCAGCAGTTTAGTAGCCCAGGGGCTTGGAAACACCATATATTTT
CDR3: CASSLVAQGLGNTIYF

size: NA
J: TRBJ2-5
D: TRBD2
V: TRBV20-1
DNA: TGCAGTGCTAGGGGTAGGGGACTAGCGGTGGGGTATAGGGAGACCCAGTACTTC
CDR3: CSARGRGLAVGYRETQYF

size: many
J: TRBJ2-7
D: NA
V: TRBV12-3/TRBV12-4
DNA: TGTGCCAGCAGTTTGGGGAAAAGGGGTAGAGACGAGCAGTACTTC
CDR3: CASSLGKRGRDEQYF

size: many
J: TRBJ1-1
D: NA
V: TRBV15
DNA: TGTGCCACCAGCAGAGATCTTGTTGTTGGGTGGTTAGGGAGGGGGGCTTCGAACACTGAAGCTTTCTTT
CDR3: CATSRDLVVGWLGRGASNTEAFF

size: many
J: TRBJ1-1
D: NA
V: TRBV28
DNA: TGTGCCAGCAGTTTCATTAACACTGAAGCTTTCTTT
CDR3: CASSFINTEAFF

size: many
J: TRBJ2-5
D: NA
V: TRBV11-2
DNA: TGTGCCAGCAGCTTCCATGTGGCCGAGACCCAGTACTTC
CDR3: CASSFHVAETQYF

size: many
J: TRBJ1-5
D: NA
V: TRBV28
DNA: TGTGCCAGCAGCTTTGGTGGGGGGACGGACCAGCCCCAGCATTTT
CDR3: CASSFGGGTDQPQHF

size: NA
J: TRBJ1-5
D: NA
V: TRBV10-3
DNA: TGTGTCATCAGTGGGGCGGGGGACCAGCCCCAGCATTTT
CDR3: CVISGAGDQPQHF

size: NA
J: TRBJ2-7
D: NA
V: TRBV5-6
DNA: TGTGCCAGCAGCTATGGAGGGACTTTGCAGTACTTC
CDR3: CASSYGGTLQYF

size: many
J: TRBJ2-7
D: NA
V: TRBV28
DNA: TGTGCCAGCAGTCCTATGTGGCAGTCGGGTTCCTACGAGCAGTACTTC
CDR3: CASSPMWQSGSYEQYF

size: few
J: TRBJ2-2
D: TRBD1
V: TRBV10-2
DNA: TGCGCCGGACAGGGGGCCCGGGGCGGGGAGCTGTTTTTT
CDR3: CAGQGARGGELFF

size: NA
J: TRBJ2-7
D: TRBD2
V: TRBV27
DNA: TGTGCCAGCAGGTTAGCGGGAGGGAATGAGCAGTACTTC
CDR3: CASRLAGGNEQYF

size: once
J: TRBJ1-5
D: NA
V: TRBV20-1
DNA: TGCAGTGCTAGGAATGAAGGCCAGGGAAACAATCAGCCCCAGCATTTT
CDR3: CSARNEGQGNNQPQHF

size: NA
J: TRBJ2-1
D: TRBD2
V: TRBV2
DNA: TGTGCCAGCAGGCCGGGACTAGTGGCCCAGAATGAGCAGTTCTTC
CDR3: CASRPGLVAQNEQFF

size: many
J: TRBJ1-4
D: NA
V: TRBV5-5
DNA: TGCGCCAGCAGCTTGCTGGTAGGGAATGAAAAACTGTTTTTT
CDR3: CASSLLVGNEKLFF

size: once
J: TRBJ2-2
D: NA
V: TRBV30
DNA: TGTGCCTGGGGCCCCGGGGCGTCCGGGGAGCTGTTTTTT
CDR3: CAWGPGASGELFF

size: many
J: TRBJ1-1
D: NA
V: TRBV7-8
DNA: TGTGCCAGCAGCTTTAGGGGGACAAGCAACACTGAAGCTTTCTTT
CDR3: CASSFRGTSNTEAFF